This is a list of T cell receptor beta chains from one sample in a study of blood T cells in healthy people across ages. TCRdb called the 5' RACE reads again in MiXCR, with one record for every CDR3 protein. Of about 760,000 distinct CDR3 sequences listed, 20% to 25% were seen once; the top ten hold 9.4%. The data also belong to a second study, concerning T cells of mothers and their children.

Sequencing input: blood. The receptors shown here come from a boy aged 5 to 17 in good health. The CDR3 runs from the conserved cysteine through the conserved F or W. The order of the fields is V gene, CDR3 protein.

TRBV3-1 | CASSQGLWEQYF
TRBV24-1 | CATSGETQYF
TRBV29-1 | CSVEGRLAKNIQYF
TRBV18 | CASSPPTDSYEQYF
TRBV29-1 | CSARTTGLGQPQHF
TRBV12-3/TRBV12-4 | CATDGYEQFF
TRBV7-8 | CASSLAPLGIREEETQYF
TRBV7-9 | CASSEATGGYEKLFF
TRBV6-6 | CASLGGGAQPQHF
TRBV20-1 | CSAKLQNIQYF
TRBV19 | CASSIEEYNEQFF
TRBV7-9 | CASSLAFSGGTQYF
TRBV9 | CASSVVARGQETQYF
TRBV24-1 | CATSRLAGDSNNEQFF
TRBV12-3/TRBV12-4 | CASSLVGVTDEQFF